The 32 T cell receptor beta chains given below trace back to one sample, sequenced in a study of T-cell memory formation after mild COVID-19. MiXCR, applied by TCRdb to the 5' RACE reads, yields one record per CDR3 protein. The sample lists 430,000 or so distinct CDR3 sequences; approximately 23% were seen once. The specimen was PBMCs or a T cell subset sorted from them (not recorded which). The receptors come from an adult woman who had mild COVID-19 (a few samples of this study predate the infection). Cell type and time point are not known.

The gene calls are TRBV6-6 and TRBJ2-5; no clear D gene. CDR1 and CDR2 (germline): MNHNY, SVGAGI (reference sequence). Trimming removed 5 bases from V and 5 bases from J, with 12 bases in between. The CDR3 consists of 13 residues. Here the CDR3 reads CASSPSGWETQYF. The CDR3 DNA is TGTGCCAGCAGTCCCAGTGGGTGGGAGACCCAGTACTTC.

The sample holds a few counts of this clonotype. The chain is built from TRBV20-1 and TRBJ2-1; D may be TRBD2 (5 bases). V was trimmed by 5 bases and J by 8 bases, leaving 28 bases between them. The CDR3 has 17 amino acids. Germline assignment: CDR1 DFQATT and CDR2 SNEGSKA (reference sequence). The CDR3 region has the DNA TGCAGTGCTTCCCGTGGTGGGGAGCGGAGCCTCCGACATGAGCAGTTCTTC. It translates to CSASRGGERSLRHEQFF.

This clonotype came up a few times. This chain links TRBV20-1 with TRBJ2-3, with 11 bases identical to TRBD2. The V gene end was trimmed by 6 bases and the J gene end by 8 bases; junction bases not matched to a gene: 7. This CDR3 region has 13 residues. CDR1 is DFQATT, CDR2 SNEGSKA, per germline (reference sequence). CDR3 loop: CSAPSGGPFTQYF. The CDR3 DNA reads as TGCAGTGCCCCTAGCGGGGGGCCTTTTACGCAGTATTTT.

The chain uses TRBV7-2 and TRBJ2-7; 10 bases agree with TRBD2. J was trimmed by 4 bases and V by 5 bases; bases with no gene match: 8. From germline, CDR1 is SGHTA and CDR2 FQGNSA. The CDR3 runs 15 residues. In DNA, the CDR3 is TGTGCCAGCAGCCCCTCCGGGACTAGCGCTTACGAGCAGTACTTC. It is translated as CASSPSGTSAYEQYF.

V gene TRBV20-1 combines with J gene TRBJ2-3, with TRBD2 matching over 11 bases. Germline V gives CDR1 DFQATT, CDR2 SNEGSKA (reference sequence). The CDR3 is 17 residues long. V shed 8 bases and J 2 bases; nucleotides not matched to a gene: 15. The CDR3 loop is CSSLRIRTSGYTDTQYF. In nucleotides, the CDR3 is TGCAGTTCTCTCCGGATTCGGACTAGCGGGTACACAGATACGCAGTATTTT.

The chain employs TRBV5-1 and TRBJ2-2, with D maybe TRBD2 (6 bases). The CDR3 length is 17 residues. Per the germline V gene, CDR1 is SGHRS and CDR2 is YFSETQ. V shed 4 bases and J shed 2 bases, with 18 bases lying between them. Written as DNA, the CDR3 is TGCGCCAGCAGCATCAGGCTAGCGAGGTTCAACACCGGGGAGCTGTTTTTT. This sequence encodes CASSIRLARFNTGELFF.

V usage is TRBV12-3 or TRBV12-4 and J usage is TRBJ1-2, with TRBD1 as a possible D gene (6 bases). This CDR3 region has 13 residues. The V end lost 8 bases, the J end lost 7 bases, and 17 bases lay between the germline ends. CDR3 coding DNA: TGTGCCAGCCTGAGTGGGGGGGCACTTGGCTACACCTTC. Protein product: CASLSGGALGYTF.

This chain uses TRBV27 with TRBJ2-7; 11 nucleotides align to TRBD2. The CDR3 is made up of 12 amino acids. Trimming removed 8 bases from V and 3 bases from J; junction bases left unmatched: 0. Looked up from germline, CDR1 is MNHEY and CDR2 is SMNVEV (reference sequence). As DNA, the CDR3 is TGTGCCAGCGGACTAGCGGGCTACGAGCAGTACTTC. Translated, it gives CASGLAGYEQYF.

The genes are TRBV6-5 and TRBJ2-6; TRBD1 agrees at 8 bases. Germline values: CDR1 MNHEY, CDR2 SVGAGI. The CDR3 totals 16 residues. With 10 bases clipped from V and 0 bases from J, the junction kept 8 bases outside the gene matches. The CDR3 reads CATRPTGDSGANVLTF. CDR3 DNA: TGTGCCACCCGACCGACAGGGGACTCTGGGGCCAACGTCCTGACTTTC.

The V and J genes are TRBV7-9 and TRBJ2-1; TRBD2 aligns across 12 bases. The V gene's germline CDR1 is SEHNR and CDR2 FQNEAQ (reference sequence). Trimming took 5 bases from V and 3 from J; bases not matched to a gene: 11. This CDR3 region has 18 residues. As DNA, the CDR3 is TGTGCCAGCAGCCTTCGGACTAGCGGGAAGATCGGCTACAATGAGCAGTTCTTC. This translates into CASSLRTSGKIGYNEQFF.

The chain has TRBV20-1 and TRBJ1-4; D is ambiguous. V shed 5 bases and J shed 5 bases, with 9 bases lying between them. Germline CDR1 DFQATT, CDR2 SNEGSKA (reference sequence). CDR3 length equals 12 residues. The CDR3 is CSALFRNEKLFF. The CDR3 nucleotides are TGCAGTGCTCTCTTCAGAAATGAAAAACTGTTTTTT.

V usage is TRBV24-1 and J usage is TRBJ1-5; D ambiguous. The CDR3 has 12 residues. Germline-derived CDR1 and CDR2 are KGHDR and SFDVKD. The V and J ends lost 3 bases and 9 bases respectively, with 8 bases between them. In DNA form, the CDR3 reads TGTGCCACCAGTGATGGGGAGAGGCCCCAGCATTTT. It specifies CATSDGERPQHF.

The gene calls are TRBV21-1 and TRBJ1-1; the table's D call, TRBD1, has no DNA check behind it. TRBV21-1 is an annotated pseudogene. The CDR3 runs 16 residues. CDR3 in amino acids: CASSQNQVTRGTEAFF. The CDR3 DNA follows: TGTGCCAGCAGTCAAAATCAGGTAACACGGGGCACTGAAGCTTTCTTT.

This chain joins TRBV5-5 and TRBJ2-7; no clear D gene. Germline values: CDR1 SGHKS, CDR2 YYEKEE (reference sequence). Trimming took off 0 bases at V and 2 bases at J, with 18 bases between the two ends. This CDR3 comprises 17 residues. Here the CDR3 DNA reads TGTGCCAGCAGCTTGGTTATCGGGCAGTACTTCCCCTACGAGCAGTACTTC. Translated: CASSLVIGQYFPYEQYF. The variable domain in full, completed from reference TRBV5-5 and TRBJ2-7, reads DAGVTQSPTHLIKTRGQQVTLRCSPISGHKSVSWYQQVLGQGPQFIFQYYEKEERGRGNFPDRFSARQFPNYSSELNVNALLLGDSALYLCASSLVIGQYFPYEQYFGPGTRLTVT.

This clonotype was detected a few times. The gene calls are TRBV4-1 and TRBJ2-2; TRBD1 agrees at 7 bases. Germline loops: CDR1 MGHRA, CDR2 YSYEKL. Trimming at V came to 2 bases and at J to 0 bases, leaving 9 bases not matched to a gene. The CDR3 is 18 residues long. The CDR3 DNA is TGCGCCAGCAGCCAACAATACAGGGGCCCCACGAACACCGGGGAGCTGTTTTTT. It specifies CASSQQYRGPTNTGELFF.

This clonotype showed up just a few times. The chain combines TRBV4-1 with TRBJ2-5; no reliable D call. Germline lookup yields CDR1 MGHRA and CDR2 YSYEKL. Trimming left V 0 bases short and J 5 bases short, with 7 bases between. This CDR3 spans 13 amino acids. CDR3 sequence reads: CASSQDPRETQYF. The CDR3 DNA reads as TGCGCCAGCAGCCAAGATCCCCGGGAGACCCAGTACTTC.

This clonotype was counted between two and nine times. The V and J genes are TRBV12-3 or TRBV12-4 and TRBJ1-4; D is unresolved. V was clipped by 2 bases and J by 0 bases, with 13 bases between them. The CDR3 consists of 17 residues. In DNA, the CDR3 is TGTGCCAGCAGTTTAAGCCGGGGAAAGTCAACTAATGAAAAACTGTTTTTT. As protein: CASSLSRGKSTNEKLFF.

The genes are TRBV14 and TRBJ1-2; 8 nucleotides match TRBD1. This CDR3 has 14 amino acids. The V gene end was trimmed by 4 bases and the J gene end by 7 bases; junction bases not matched to a gene: 8. Germline values: CDR1 SGHDN, CDR2 FVKESK. The DNA of the CDR3 is TGTGCCAGCAGCCTCGGACAGGGCGTGTCTGGCTACACCTTC. Amino acids: CASSLGQGVSGYTF.

The gene calls are TRBV12-3 or TRBV12-4 and TRBJ2-1, with TRBD2 identical over 9 bases. The CDR3 sequence is 15 residues long. Trimming removed 6 bases from V and 5 bases from J; junction bases left unmatched: 8. In DNA form, the CDR3 reads TGTGCCAGCAGACTTAGCGGGAGTGGTAACAATGAGCAGTTCTTC. This sequence encodes CASRLSGSGNNEQFF.

This clonotype has more than one count but fewer than ten. The chain is built from TRBV4-1 and TRBJ2-5, with 11 bases matching TRBD2. The germline V gene encodes CDR1 MGHRA and CDR2 YSYEKL. Trimming took 0 bases from V and 5 from J; bases not matched to a gene: 2. The CDR3 is 15 amino acids. The CDR3 is CASSQERLAGETQYF. In nucleotides, the CDR3 is TGCGCCAGCAGCCAAGAGAGACTAGCGGGGGAGACCCAGTACTTC.

This chain links TRBV12-3 or TRBV12-4 with TRBJ2-1, with TRBD1 matching 8 bases. V dropped 6 bases and J dropped 8; count of bases not matched to a gene: 9. The CDR3 is 14 residues long. The CDR3 DNA is TGTGCCAGCAGCTACAGGGGGGCCTCGTATGAGCAGTTCTTC. Protein: CASSYRGASYEQFF.

This clonotype was seen ten or more times. The chain couples TRBV10-3 to TRBJ2-7, with 11 bases matching TRBD2. Per germline, CDR1 ENHRY and CDR2 SYGVKD. The CDR3 loop spans 14 amino acids. The V gene end was trimmed by 4 bases and the J gene end by 5 bases; junction bases not matched to a gene: 4. The CDR3, as DNA: TGTGCCATCAGTGCTCTAGCGGGAGGTGACGAGCAGTACTTC. Its protein product is CAISALAGGDEQYF.

This chain links TRBV24-1 with TRBJ2-1, with 7 bases lining up with TRBD2. The trim removed 1 base at V and 8 bases at J, leaving 1 base unmatched. Germline CDR1 is KGHDR and CDR2 is SFDVKD. The CDR3 has 13 residues. CDR3 loop: CATSDFRGDEQFF. The CDR3 coding sequence is TGTGCCACCAGTGATTTTCGGGGGGATGAGCAGTTCTTC.

This clonotype was seen a few times. The chain carries TRBV7-9 and TRBJ2-7; no definite D call. Germline assignment: CDR1 SEHNR and CDR2 FQNEAQ (reference sequence). The CDR3 sequence is 13 residues long. V lost 4 bases and J lost 2, with 9 bases in between. The chain's CDR3 is CASSSDGTYEQYF. CDR3 sequence (DNA): TGTGCCAGCAGCTCGGACGGTACCTACGAGCAGTACTTC.

A few counts support this clonotype. This rearrangement joins TRBV6-1 to TRBJ2-7, with 9 positions matching TRBD2. The V gene's germline CDR1 is MNHNS and CDR2 SASEGT. The CDR3 has 16 amino acids. The trim removed 6 bases at V and 2 bases at J, leaving 11 bases unmatched. CDR3: CASRGLSSGGTYEQYF. For the CDR3, the DNA is TGTGCCAGCAGGGGCTTATCCAGCGGGGGGACCTACGAGCAGTACTTC.

The chain has TRBV20-1 and TRBJ2-4; D gene ambiguous. Trimming pared 0 bases from V and 4 bases from J, leaving 13 bases between. The CDR3 runs to 15 residues. The germline V gene has CDR1 DFQATT and CDR2 SNEGSKA (reference sequence). The CDR3 region has the DNA TGCAGTGCTAGAGATAAAGTCCACTTTAAAAACATTCAGTACTTC. Amino acid sequence: CSARDKVHFKNIQYF.

Only a few counts were recorded for this clonotype. The CDR3 nucleotides are TGTGCCAGCAGCGGACAGGAGACTTACTATGGCTACACCTTC. Protein sequence: CASSGQETYYGYTF. V usage is TRBV9 and J usage is TRBJ1-2, with D tentatively TRBD1 (6 bases). CDR1 and CDR2 (germline): SGDLS, YYNGEE. This CDR3 spans 14 amino acids. V shed 3 bases and J shed 3 bases, with 12 bases lying between them.

There are a few counts of this clonotype. The chain links TRBV3-1 to TRBJ1-1, with 9 nucleotides matching TRBD1. The length of the CDR3 is 16 residues. CDR1 and CDR2 (germline): LGHDT, YNNKEL (reference sequence). The ends lost 2 bases at V and 4 bases at J; junction bases unmatched: 8. CDR3 coding DNA: TGTGCCAGCAGCCAACCGACAGGGGGGAGGAGCACTGAAGCTTTCTTT. This codes for CASSQPTGGRSTEAFF. The complete variable domain, with remaining parts taken from reference TRBV3-1 and TRBJ1-1, reads DTAVSQTPKYLVTQMGNDKSIKCEQNLGHDTMYWYKQDSKKFLKIMFSYNNKELIINETVPNRFSPKSPDKAHLNLHINSLELGDSAVYFCASSQPTGGRSTEAFFGQGTRLTVV.

This clonotype was observed at least ten times. This chain joins TRBV29-1 and TRBJ2-7; D is perhaps TRBD2 (6 bases). In germline, CDR1 is SQVTM, CDR2 ANQGSEA. Trimming pared 5 bases from V and 1 base from J, leaving 12 bases between. This CDR3 contains 13 residues. This chain's CDR3 is CSVWWRDSYEQYF. CDR3 coding DNA: TGCAGCGTTTGGTGGCGGGATTCCTACGAGCAGTACTTC.

This clonotype was found a few times. The chain links TRBV20-1 to TRBJ1-1; D possibly corresponds to TRBD1 (5 bases). The CDR3 spans 14 residues. Deletions cut 6 bases from V and 1 base from J, with 15 bases between. Germline CDR1 is DFQATT and CDR2 is SNEGSKA (reference sequence). The DNA of the CDR3 is TGCAGTGCCCCTAGGGGTGCGGGGAACACTGAAGCTTTCTTT. This sequence encodes CSAPRGAGNTEAFF.

This chain uses TRBV6-5 with TRBJ1-5, with 8 bases lining up with TRBD1. Germline lookup yields CDR1 MNHEY and CDR2 SVGAGI. The V segment lost 6 bases and the J segment 6 bases; nucleotides outside the gene matches: 4. This CDR3 is 13 amino acids long. The CDR3 DNA reads TGTGCCAGCAGGACAGGGGTGGGTCAGCCCCAGCATTTT. Translated: CASRTGVGQPQHF.

The gene calls are TRBV3-1 and TRBJ2-3; 14 nucleotides align to TRBD2. CDR1 is LGHDT and CDR2 is YNNKEL in the germline V gene (reference sequence). The trim removed 0 bases at V and 3 bases at J, leaving 5 bases unmatched. The CDR3 extends over 18 amino acids. The CDR3: CASSQEGLAGGITDTQYF. The CDR3 DNA is TGTGCCAGCAGCCAAGAAGGACTAGCGGGAGGTATAACAGATACGCAGTATTTT.